This T cell receptor beta chain was retrieved from a study of T cell repertoires in cytomegalovirus infection. Looking at the study overall: HLA-B-restricted CMV epitopes that are well studied were used alongside recently identified HLA-C-restricted ones. TCR beta signatures that were public indicated CMV infection and matching HLA type. The study's findings and limits: Carriage of CMV together with the relevant HLA was identifiable through cumulative public TCR beta family frequency. CMV-specific TCR beta clonotypes restricted by HLA-C dominated the ex vivo response.

TCRdb processed the reads anew with MiXCR; each CDR3 protein has one entry. This sample has some 62,000 distinct CDR3 sequences, with around 20% found just once. Trimming shortened V by 1 base and J by 5 bases, and 13 bases separated the two germline ends. This CDR3 is built from 15 residues. From germline, CDR1 is MNHNS and CDR2 SASEGT. On this clonotype itself: As yet, its antigen is unknown.

The receptor comes from a human donor in good health (CMV status not recorded). Some clones in this sample may be carry-over from other donors' samples. J is TRBJ2-3 and V is TRBV6-1; maybe TRBD2 (6 bases). The sequences come from CD8+ T cells from cultured PBMCs, collected from culture after CMV antigen stimulation. The CDR3 reads CASSEETVGGDTQYF. The DNA for the CDR3 is TGTGCCAGCAGTGAAGAGACAGTGGGAGGAGATACGCAGTATTTT.